These T cell receptor beta chains were read from a single sample in a study of blood T cell repertoires in COVID-19. Assay: immunoSEQ multiplex PCR; the TCRdb copy retains only in-frame clones and omits some. This sample has more than 100,000 clones, with approximately 81% found just once. Sequencing was performed on peripheral blood. These TCRs come from a woman in her twenties or thirties who had recovered from COVID-19. Both conserved end residues are part of each CDR3. A D gene is named only where the DNA matches it firmly. The size of a clone is reported for some rows only, either as once, few or many, or as a class for expanded clones.

TRBJ2-5	TRBV7-9	13	TRBD2	-	TGTGCCAGCGGGACTAGCGGGGAAGAGACCCAGTACTTC	CASGTSGEETQYF
TRBJ2-7	TRBV5-1	15	TRBD1	-	TGCGCCAGCAGCTTTGATGGACAGGGAGCCTACGAGCAGTACTTC	CASSFDGQGAYEQYF
TRBJ1-2	TRBV7-9	14	-	-	TGTGCCAGCAGCTTAGACTCAGGGTACTATGGCTACACCTTC	CASSLDSGYYGYTF
TRBJ1-5	TRBV19	15	TRBD1	-	TGTGCCAGTATGGACAGGGGGCGCTTGGGGCAGCCCCAGCATTTT	CASMDRGRLGQPQHF
TRBJ2-2	TRBV19	18	TRBD1	-	TGTGCCAGTAGTATCCGGGACAGGGGACTAAGGAACACCGGGGAGCTGTTTTTT	CASSIRDRGLRNTGELFF
TRBJ2-3	TRBV7-3	16	TRBD2	-	TGTGCCAGCAGGTCTACCGGGACTAGCGGGAGGCATACGCAGTATTTT	CASRSTGTSGRHTQYF
TRBJ2-1	TRBV30	12	TRBD2	-	TGTGCCTGGAGCGTGAGCGGGGCTGAGCAGTTCTTC	CAWSVSGAEQFF
TRBJ2-7	TRBV14	11	-	few	TGTGCCAGCAGCCCCGGGGTCGAGCAGTACTTC	CASSPGVEQYF
TRBJ2-5	TRBV10-3	14	-	once	TGTGCCATCAGTGAGTCGAAGGGGGTCGAGACCCAGTACTTC	CAISESKGVETQYF
TRBJ2-5	TRBV10-3	16	TRBD1	-	TGTGCCATCAGTGAGGGTGGCAGGGGGCGGCAAGAGACCCAGTACTTC	CAISEGGRGRQETQYF
TRBJ2-7	TRBV5-5	16	TRBD2	-	TGTGCCAGCAGCTTGGGGAGGACTAGCGGAGCCTACGAGCAGTACTTC	CASSLGRTSGAYEQYF
TRBJ2-5	TRBV5-8	16	TRBD2	-	TGTGCCAGCAGCCCGACTGGGACTAGCGGGGGGGAGACCCAGTACTTC	CASSPTGTSGGETQYF
TRBJ1-1	TRBV6-1	14	-	once	TGTGCCAGCAGTGAAAGACAGAGTGGCACTGAAGCTTTCTTT	CASSERQSGTEAFF
TRBJ2-7	TRBV6-6	19	TRBD2	-	TGTGCCAGCAGCTATACCGGGACTAGCGGGGGGTCTAGCTCCTACGAGCAGTACTTC	CASSYTGTSGGSSSYEQYF
TRBJ2-3	TRBV7-8	17	-	-	TGTGCCAGCAGCCCGCGGGGCAGTCTAACTAGCACAGATACGCAGTATTTT	CASSPRGSLTSTDTQYF
TRBJ2-3	TRBV2	12	-	-	TGTGCCAGCAGTGAGGGGGCCGATACGCAGTATTTT	CASSEGADTQYF
TRBJ2-7	TRBV11-2	12	TRBD1	-	TGTGCCAGCAGCTTGGACAGGGGCGAGCAGTACTTC	CASSLDRGEQYF
TRBJ2-1	TRBV11-2	13	TRBD2	-	TGTGCCAGCAGGGGGATCGGGACTAGCGGGCAGTTCTTC	CASRGIGTSGQFF
TRBJ2-7	TRBV6-5	15	-	-	TGTGCCAGCAGTTACTCAACTAGACCCTCCTACGAGCAGTACTTC	CASSYSTRPSYEQYF
TRBJ2-3	TRBV19	16	TRBD2	-	TGTGCCAGTAGTTCAAAAACTAGCGGGGGAGGCGATACGCAGTATTTT	CASSSKTSGGGDTQYF
TRBJ2-1	TRBV5-4	16	TRBD2	-	TGTGCCAGCAGCTTGGCTAGCGGGGGAGATTACAATGAGCAGTTCTTC	CASSLASGGDYNEQFF
TRBJ1-2	TRBV3-1/TRBV3-2	15	-	-	TGTGCCAGCAGCCCAAGGGACGGGGGGCGCGGTGGCTACACCTTC	CASSPRDGGRGGYTF
TRBJ2-7	TRBV6-5	11	-	-	TGTGCCAGCAGTCGGGACTACGAGCAGTACTTC	CASSRDYEQYF
TRBJ1-6	TRBV18	16	-	-	TGTGCCAGCTCACCATCTTTAACAGGGAGCGGTTCACCCCTCCACTTT	CASSPSLTGSGSPLHF
TRBJ1-6	TRBV5-1	13	-	-	TGCGCCAGCAGCCCGGGGTTGAATTCACCCCTCCACTTT	CASSPGLNSPLHF
TRBJ2-1	TRBV19	19	TRBD2	once	TGTGCCAGTAGTATAGATCGGGGACTAGCGGGAGGGCCCTACAATGAGCAGTTCTTC	CASSIDRGLAGGPYNEQFF
TRBJ1-5	TRBV2	15	-	-	TGTGCCAGCAGTAGGCAGGGTCTAGGAAATCAGCCCCAGCATTTT	CASSRQGLGNQPQHF
TRBJ1-1	TRBV6-5	16	TRBD1	-	TGTGCCAGCAGTTCTCCCGGGACAGGTGAGGGCACTGAAGCTTTCTTT	CASSSPGTGEGTEAFF
TRBJ2-1	TRBV9	15	TRBD2	-	TGTGCCAGCAGCCAACGGGGACTAGGTTACAATGAGCAGTTCTTC	CASSQRGLGYNEQFF
TRBJ2-1	TRBV3-1/TRBV3-2	17	TRBD2	-	TGTGCCAGCAGCCAAGTTACCGCGGGGGGCCCCTACAATGAGCAGTTCTTC	CASSQVTAGGPYNEQFF
TRBJ1-3	TRBV5-4	13	TRBD1	-	TGTGCCAGCACCATGGACAGGGGCGACACCATATATTTT	CASTMDRGDTIYF
TRBJ2-7	TRBV6-5	14	TRBD1	-	TGTGCCAGCAGGCCGGGACAGGGGGCTACCGAGCAGTACTTC	CASRPGQGATEQYF
TRBJ1-1	TRBV3-1/TRBV3-2	16	TRBD1	-	TGTGCCAGCAGCCAAGACCGACAGGGGGCTCCGACTGAAGCTTTCTTT	CASSQDRQGAPTEAFF
TRBJ1-3	TRBV11-2	17	TRBD1	-	TGTGCCAGCAGCCTGCGGGGTGCAGGGGGATATGGAAACACCATATATTTT	CASSLRGAGGYGNTIYF
TRBJ1-1	TRBV2	14	TRBD1	-	TGTGCCAGCATCCTAAATATGGGACAGGGTAAAGCTTTCTTT	CASILNMGQGKAFF
TRBJ1-2	TRBV20-1	10	-	-	TGCAGTGCCCTAGACTATGGCTACACCTTC	CSALDYGYTF
TRBJ2-1	TRBV3-1/TRBV3-2	15	TRBD2	-	TGTGCCAGCAGCCACGGGCTAGCGGGGGGCGATGAGCAGTTCTTC	CASSHGLAGGDEQFF
TRBJ2-5	TRBV6-5	13	TRBD2	-	TGTGCCAGCAGCAACGGGGGGGCGGAGGTCCAGTACTTC	CASSNGGAEVQYF
TRBJ1-1	TRBV11-2	16	TRBD1	-	TGTGCCAGCAGCTTAGACCCGGGACAGGGAAACACTGAAGCTTTCTTT	CASSLDPGQGNTEAFF